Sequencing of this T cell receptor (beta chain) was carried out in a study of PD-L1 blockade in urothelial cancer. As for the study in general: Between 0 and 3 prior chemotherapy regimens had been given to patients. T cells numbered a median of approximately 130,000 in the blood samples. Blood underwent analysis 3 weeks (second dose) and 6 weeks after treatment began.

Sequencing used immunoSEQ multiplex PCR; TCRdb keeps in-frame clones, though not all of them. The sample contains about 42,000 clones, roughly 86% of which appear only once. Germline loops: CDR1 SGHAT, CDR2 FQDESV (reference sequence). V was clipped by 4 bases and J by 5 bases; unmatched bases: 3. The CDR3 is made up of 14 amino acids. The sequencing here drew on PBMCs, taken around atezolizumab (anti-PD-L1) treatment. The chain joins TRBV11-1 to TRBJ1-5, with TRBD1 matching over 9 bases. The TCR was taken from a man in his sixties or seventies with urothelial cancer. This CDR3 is CASSYRQGDQPQHF. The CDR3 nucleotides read TGTGCCAGCAGCTACCGACAGGGGGATCAGCCCCAGCATTTT.